Below, 2 T cell receptor beta chains from the same sample are listed, as sequenced in a study of blood T cell repertoires in COVID-19 (dated by TCRdb to the early 2020s). The receptor library was made with the immunoSEQ multiplex PCR assay. TCRdb provides this immuneACCESS table in a form limited to in-frame rearrangements. Some clones are lacking; in checked studies, under half of them reflect an unresolved V gene, and why the rest are absent is not known. The sample profile shows about 200,000 clones; 86% of them were found once. The ten largest clonotypes hold around 2.2% of the sample. The sample consisted of peripheral blood. Source of these receptors: a woman in her 50s with acute or convalescent COVID-19.

The chain recombines TRBV9 with TRBJ2-3; 12 nucleotides match TRBD2. The CDR3 has 16 residues. V gave up 4 bases and J gave up 3 bases; unmatched junction bases: 6. Germline CDR1 and CDR2: SGDLS and YYNGEE. The CDR3 DNA reads TGTGCCAGCAGCCACGGACTAGCGGGGTCAACAGATACGCAGTATTTT. Protein sequence: CASSHGLAGSTDTQYF.

This rearrangement joins TRBV5-4 to TRBJ2-5, with D perhaps matching TRBD2 (6 bases). Per the germline V gene, CDR1 is SGHNT and CDR2 is YYREEE (reference sequence). CDR3 length equals 13 residues. Trimming pared 2 bases from V and 3 bases from J, leaving 8 bases between. CDR3: CASSFGGKETQYF. The CDR3 coding sequence is TGTGCCAGCAGCTTCGGGGGTAAAGAGACCCAGTACTTC. The full variable domain, its missing parts supplied by reference TRBV5-4 and TRBJ2-5, is ETGVTQSPTHLIKTRGQQVTLRCSSQSGHNTVSWYQQALGQGPQFIFQYYREEENGRGNFPPRFSGLQFPNYSSELNVNALELDDSALYLCASSFGGKETQYFGPGTRLLVL.